The rows below give T cell receptor beta chains drawn from one sample of a study of CD8+CD57+ T cells in acquired aplastic anemia. TCRdb re-called the reads through MiXCR, storing one row per CDR3 protein. The sample lists some 190,000 distinct CDR3 sequences, under 55% occurring once. Input material: sorted CD4+, CD8+, or CD8+CD57+ T cells (not recorded which) from PBMCs. These receptors were obtained from a human donor in good health. CDR3s include the opening cysteine and the closing phenylalanine or tryptophan. D genes are given only for firm matches. Size tells how often a clone was seen (once, few, many) or the class of an expanded clone, and some rows leave it out.

V gene	CDR3 length	J gene	D gene	clone size	CDR3 protein	CDR3 DNA
TRBV20-1	15	TRBJ1-6	.	many	CSARAQNRDNSPLHF	TGCAGTGCTAGAGCCCAGAACAGGGATAATTCACCCCTCCACTTT
TRBV10-3	13	TRBJ1-2	.	.	CAISDPIDYGYTF	TGTGCCATCAGTGACCCGATCGACTATGGCTACACCTTC
TRBV5-6	16	TRBJ1-6	TRBD1	.	CASSDRAAILNSPLHF	TGTGCCAGCAGCGACAGGGCAGCAATCCTTAATTCACCCCTCCACTTT
TRBV27	14	TRBJ1-6	.	.	CASSPRDPLSPLHF	TGTGCCAGCAGTCCCAGAGACCCTCTTTCACCCCTCCACTTT
TRBV5-4	13	TRBJ2-5	.	.	CASSQTSTETQYF	TGTGCCAGCAGCCAGACTAGTACAGAGACCCAGTACTTC
TRBV15	13	TRBJ1-1	.	.	CATSSERASKGFF	TGTGCCACCAGCAGTGAACGGGCCTCCAAAGGGTTCTTT
TRBV7-7	14	TRBJ2-3	.	.	CANSESGGTDTQYF	TGTGCTAACAGCGAAAGCGGTGGCACAGATACGCAGTATTTC
TRBV2	16	TRBJ1-5	TRBD1	many	CASGPGQRYSNQPQHF	TGTGCCAGCGGACCGGGACAGAGATATAGCAATCAGCCCCAGCATTTT
TRBV11-1	18	TRBJ2-1	TRBD2	many	CASRLEVTSGSSYNEQFF	TGTGCCAGCAGGTTAGAGGTGACTAGCGGAAGCTCCTACAATGAGCAGTTCTTC
TRBV20-1	12	TRBJ2-7	TRBD1	.	CSALGQGPEQYF	TGCAGTGCTTTGGGACAGGGCCCAGAGCAGTACTTC
TRBV5-6	15	TRBJ1-6	TRBD1	once	CASSLGAGGNSPLHF	TGTGCCAGCAGCTTGGGGGCAGGGGGAAATTCACCCCTCCACTTT
TRBV30	13	TRBJ2-7	.	many	CAWNYRGGYEQYF	TGTGCCTGGAATTATCGGGGCGGCTACGAGCAGTACTTC
TRBV2	13	TRBJ2-5	TRBD2	.	CASIAGTQETQYF	TGTGCCAGCATAGCGGGGACTCAAGAGACCCAGTACTTC
TRBV20-1	13	TRBJ2-1	TRBD2	many	CSAQREGLAEQFF	TGCAGTGCCCAGCGGGAGGGCCTGGCTGAGCAGTTCTTC
TRBV11-2	15	TRBJ2-1	TRBD2	.	CASSLDSGGVYEQFF	TGTGCCAGCAGCTTAGATAGCGGGGGGGTCTATGAGCAGTTCTTC
TRBV24-1	15	TRBJ1-5	TRBD1	few	CATRNHRGGRQPQHF	TGTGCCACCAGGAACCACAGGGGTGGCCGTCAGCCCCAGCATTTT
TRBV10-3	13	TRBJ1-1	.	.	CAISLPEYTEAFF	TGTGCCATCAGTTTACCGGAGTACACTGAAGCTTTCTTT
TRBV20-1	14	TRBJ1-5	TRBD1	.	CSARQGDTNQPQHF	TGCAGTGCTCGACAGGGGGACACCAATCAGCCCCAGCATTTT
TRBV12-5	14	TRBJ2-7	TRBD1	.	CASGSRDRGLEQYF	TGTGCTAGTGGTTCCCGGGACAGAGGCCTCGAGCAGTACTTC
TRBV6-1	13	TRBJ2-3	.	.	CASRTGGADTQYF	TGTGCCAGCAGGACTGGGGGGGCGGATACGCAGTATTTT
TRBV24-1	14	TRBJ2-5	.	.	CATSDRVFGETQYF	TGTGCCACCAGTGATCGGGTCTTCGGGGAGACCCAGTACTTC
TRBV19	12	TRBJ2-1	.	.	CASSMGQWEQFF	TGTGCCAGTAGTATGGGACAATGGGAGCAGTTCTTC
TRBV7-9	15	TRBJ2-5	.	.	CASSEDGGRGETQYF	TGTGCCAGCAGTGAAGATGGGGGACGGGGTGAGACCCAGTACTTC
TRBV9	15	TRBJ1-1	TRBD1	.	CASSKATGEDTEAFF	TGTGCCAGCAGCAAAGCGACAGGGGAGGACACTGAAGCTTTCTTT
TRBV20-1	13	TRBJ2-5	TRBD2	few	CSAKLAGQETQYF	TGCAGTGCTAAACTAGCGGGGCAAGAGACCCAGTACTTC
TRBV29-1	16	TRBJ1-4	.	.	CSVEDGRVGTNEKLSF	TGCAGCGTTGAAGATGGAAGGGTTGGCACTAATGAAAAATTGTCTTTT
TRBV15	16	TRBJ1-5	TRBD1	.	CATSRGGGTGNQPQHF	TGTGCCACCAGCAGAGGTGGAGGGACAGGGAATCAGCCCCAGCATTTT
TRBV7-2	20	TRBJ2-5	TRBD2	many	CASSLDPLASGSRFWETQYF	TGTGCCAGCAGCTTAGATCCCCTGGCTAGCGGGAGTAGGTTTTGGGAGACCCAGTACTTC
TRBV7-7	14	TRBJ2-5	TRBD1	.	CASSIDRGPGTQYF	TGTGCCAGCAGTATCGACAGGGGGCCGGGGACCCAGTACTTC
TRBV10-3	14	TRBJ2-7	.	many	CAISVQGQHGEQYF	TGTGCCATCAGTGTCCAGGGTCAACACGGCGAGCAGTACTTC
TRBV12-3/TRBV12-4	13	TRBJ1-2	.	.	CASSLARRAGYTF	TGTGCCAGCAGTTTAGCGAGGAGGGCTGGCTACACCTTC
TRBV7-8	14	TRBJ2-5	TRBD1	.	CASSILQGGETQYF	TGTGCCAGCAGCATACTACAGGGGGGAGAGACCCAGTACTTC
TRBV10-3	11	TRBJ2-3	.	.	CATYGADTQYF	TGTGCCACCTATGGGGCGGATACGCAGTATTTT
TRBV12-3/TRBV12-4	14	TRBJ2-7	.	.	CASLLAGGGYEQYF	TGTGCCAGCCTACTGGCCGGGGGAGGTTACGAGCAGTACTTC
TRBV7-9	20	TRBJ2-3	.	.	CASSIYLCSVGTGGTDTQYF	.
TRBV6-1	14	TRBJ2-6	.	.	CASRDNSGANVLTF	TGTGCCAGCAGGGACAACTCTGGGGCCAACGTCCTGACTTTC
TRBV9	18	TRBJ2-6	TRBD1	many	CASSVGGTGNSGANVLTF	TGTGCCAGCAGCGTCGGAGGGACAGGGAATTCTGGGGCCAACGTCCTGACTTTC
TRBV25-1	16	TRBJ2-7	TRBD1	.	CASRSHPGQETYEQYF	TGTGCCAGCAGATCCCACCCGGGACAGGAGACCTACGAGCAGTACTTC
TRBV20-1	14	TRBJ2-3	TRBD2	.	CSAWTSVSTDTQYF	TGCAGTGCTTGGACTAGCGTTAGCACAGATACGCAGTATTTT
TRBV12-3/TRBV12-4	13	TRBJ1-1	.	.	CASRLIENTEASF	TGTGCCAGCAGACTTATTGAGAACACTGAAGCTTCCTTT
TRBV7-3	16	TRBJ2-1	TRBD2	many	CASSLRGGDARNEQFF	TGTGCCAGCAGCTTAAGGGGAGGGGACGCAAGGAATGAGCAGTTCTTC
TRBV3-1	15	TRBJ2-4	TRBD2	.	CASSNGLAGGNIQYF	TGTGCCAGCAGCAACGGACTAGCGGGGGGAAACATTCAGTACTTC
TRBV20-1	12	TRBJ1-2	.	.	CSAIQELYGYTF	TGCAGTGCTATACAGGAGCTCTATGGCTACACCTTC
TRBV6-2/TRBV6-3	18	TRBJ1-5	TRBD1	.	CASSYSRTGRRSNQPQHF	TGTGCCAGCAGTTACTCTAGGACAGGGAGGCGAAGCAATCAGCCCCAGCATTTT
TRBV19	15	TRBJ2-7	TRBD1	.	CASSRRQGLFNEQYF	TGTGCCAGTAGCAGACGACAGGGCTTATTTAACGAGCAGTACTTC
TRBV24-1	16	TRBJ1-1	TRBD1	.	CATAPGTGGWFTEAFF	TGTGCCACCGCTCCGGGGACAGGGGGCTGGTTCACTGAAGCTTTCTTT
TRBV4-3	15	TRBJ1-2	.	many	CASTPARGWGYGYTF	TGCGCCAGCACCCCGGCGAGGGGTTGGGGCTATGGCTACACCTTC
TRBV7-2	11	TRBJ1-1	.	once	CASSNSREAFF	TGTGCCAGCAGCAACAGTCGTGAAGCTTTCTTT
TRBV10-3	14	TRBJ1-1	TRBD1	.	CAISEDRGYTEAFF	TGTGCCATCAGTGAAGACAGGGGATACACTGAAGCTTTCTTT
TRBV11-1	14	TRBJ2-3	TRBD2	.	CASSRAGGADTQYF	TGTGCCAGCAGCCGAGCGGGAGGGGCAGATACGCAGTATTTT
TRBV7-2	13	TRBJ2-5	.	few	CASGDNLGETQYF	TGTGCCAGCGGGGACAACCTCGGGGAGACCCAGTACTTC
TRBV28	14	TRBJ1-6	.	.	CASSFRALNSPLHF	TGTGCCAGCAGTTTCAGGGCCCTAAATTCACCCCTCCACTTT
TRBV4-3	14	TRBJ2-6	.	.	CASSHGFGANVLTF	TGCGCCAGCAGCCACGGTTTTGGGGCCAACGTCCTGACTTTC
TRBV28	15	TRBJ1-5	.	few	CASSLTGNLNQPQHF	TGTGCCAGCAGCCTAACAGGGAACCTCAATCAGCCCCAGCATTTT
TRBV6-1	14	TRBJ1-3	.	.	CASSTGQLGNTIYF	TGTGCCAGCAGTACGGGCCAACTCGGGAACACCATATATTTT
TRBV2	15	TRBJ2-1	.	many	CASSVLVSQNNEQFF	TGTGCCAGCAGTGTCCTGGTCTCTCAAAACAATGAGCAGTTCTTC
TRBV12-3/TRBV12-4	13	TRBJ2-1	.	many	CASSRRLDNEQFF	TGTGCCAGCAGTCGCCGACTGGACAATGAGCAGTTCTTC
TRBV7-9	15	TRBJ2-3	.	many	CASSSSGDRRYTQYF	TGTGCCAGCAGCTCCTCCGGGGACCGCAGGTATACGCAGTATTTT
TRBV6-1	12	TRBJ2-1	.	.	CASSPTLNEQFF	TGTGCCAGCAGTCCGACCCTCAATGAGCAGTTCTTC
TRBV10-3	16	TRBJ2-5	.	.	CAISESPSSYQETQYF	TGTGCCATCAGTGAGTCGCCTAGCAGCTACCAAGAGACCCAGTACTTC